This is a list of T cell receptor beta chains from one sample in a study of blood T cells in healthy people across ages. One entry per CDR3 protein, called by TCRdb with MiXCR from the 5' RACE reads. The repertoire consists of 1,500,000 or so distinct CDR3 sequences, with 55% to 75% occurring once and the leading ten covering 6.5% to 8.5%. Sequenced: blood. The receptors shown here come from a man younger than 35 in good health. Both conserved end residues are trimmed from each CDR3. Only some rows state a clone size, as once, few, many or a class for expanded clones.

size: NA; J: TRBJ2-1; V: TRBV20-1; CDR3: SARGGGHDEQF
size: NA; J: TRBJ1-2; V: TRBV21-1; CDR3: ASPVGKANYGYT
size: NA; J: TRBJ1-4; V: TRBV2; CDR3: ASGQGGNNEKLF
size: NA; J: TRBJ2-1; V: TRBV7-2; CDR3: ASSLLNMGNEQF
size: few; J: TRBJ2-1; V: TRBV4-1; CDR3: ASSLIGGDEQF
size: NA; J: TRBJ2-1; V: TRBV7-6; CDR3: ASTHGTIEDEQF
size: NA; J: TRBJ2-6; V: TRBV20-1; CDR3: SAGGQALRPRANVLT
size: NA; J: TRBJ2-5; V: TRBV15; CDR3: ATSREDSRSPTQY
size: NA; J: NA; V: TRBV6-2/TRBV6-3; CDR3: ASSYGSGSPNEQY
size: NA; J: TRBJ1-1; V: TRBV25-1; CDR3: ASSEDRDSNTEAF